The T cell receptor beta chain described here comes from a study of T cells in Graves' hyperthyroidism and ophthalmopathy. It was considered stable Graves' hyperthyroidism when ophthalmopathy did not progress within 18 months. It was uncontrolled infection, other autoimmune disease, pregnancy or lactation that excluded patients. The CDR3 regions of TCR beta were amplified from RNA transcripts. The HTBI primer set drove a first-round RT-PCR of the TCR CDR3. TCRdb redid the calling of the multiplex PCR reads with MiXCR, one entry per CDR3 protein. The data contain some 460,000 distinct CDR3 sequences, 15% to 18% of them singletons. In the case of this clonotype: Its target is unknown.

Notes on the study in general: Ophthalmopathy was model-predicted a median about 6 months pre-onset. Among clonotypes expanded in thyroid above 0.001, most were also found in blood.

V lost 6 bases and J 7 bases, leaving 13 bases between the germline ends. The V gene's germline CDR1 is WNHNN and CDR2 SYGVQD (reference sequence). The CDR3 extends over 13 amino acids. The source is a woman in her late teens or twenties with Graves' hyperthyroidism. The sequenced sample was blood. This sequence joins TRBV10-1 and TRBJ2-1; D possibly uses TRBD1 or TRBD2 (5 bases each). CDR3 loop: CASSPGSSNEQFF. CDR3 nucleotide sequence: TGCGCCAGCAGCCCAGGGAGTTCGAATGAGCAGTTCTTC.